The 11 T cell receptor beta chains presented below share a single source sample, sequenced in a study of T cell responses to AZD1222 COVID-19 vaccine. The data were produced by immunoSEQ multiplex PCR, yet TCRdb's version contains in-frame clones alone and is incomplete. The table shows 60,000 to 80,000 clones, with about 85% occurring only once. Material: peripheral blood, obtained on day 0 of AZD1222 vaccination. The receptors shown here come from an adult in good health.

The chain employs TRBV7-3 and TRBJ2-1, with D perhaps assigned TRBD1 or TRBD2 (5 bases each). Germline CDR1 and CDR2: SGHTA and FQGTGA. The germline V and J ends were trimmed by 5 bases and 7 bases, with 18 bases remaining between them. The CDR3 consists of 15 residues. The CDR3 coding sequence is TGTGCCAGCAGCCTTGGGGGACGCCCTATGAATGAGCAGTTCTTC. It encodes CASSLGGRPMNEQFF.

This rearrangement joins TRBV5-1 to TRBJ1-1; D is ambiguous. CDR1 and CDR2 from the germline V gene are SGHRS and YFSETQ. V lost 0 bases to trimming and J lost 1 base, with 7 bases between them. This CDR3 is 14 amino acids long. The CDR3 coding sequence is TGCGCCAGCAGCTTGGGAGGCGCGAACACTGAAGCTTTCTTT. As protein: CASSLGGANTEAFF.

The chain carries TRBV5-4 and TRBJ2-7, with 7 bases that match TRBD2. The CDR3 has 16 residues. Looked up from germline, CDR1 is SGHNT and CDR2 is YYREEE (reference sequence). J lost 5 bases, V lost 0 bases, and 11 bases had no gene match. For the CDR3, the DNA is TGTGCCAGCAGCTTGGGGGGCGGGGGAAAGGTCCACGAGCAGTACTTC. It is translated as CASSLGGGGKVHEQYF.

V gene TRBV7-2 combines with J gene TRBJ2-7, with 9 bases that match TRBD1. This CDR3 has 15 residues. Germline lookup yields CDR1 SGHTA and CDR2 FQGNSA. J gave up 2 bases and V 5 bases, and 7 bases lay outside the gene matches. Here the CDR3 DNA reads TGTGCCAGCAGCACAGACAGGGGGACTCCCTACGAGCAGTACTTC. Translation: CASSTDRGTPYEQYF. Drawing the rest from reference TRBV7-2 and TRBJ2-7, the complete variable domain is GAGVSQSPSNKVTEKGKDVELRCDPISGHTALYWYRQSLGQGLEFLIYFQGNSAPDKSGLPSDRFSAERTGGSVSTLTIQRTQQEDSAVYLCASSTDRGTPYEQYFGPGTRLTVT.

This clone was observed a few times. The V and J genes are TRBV3-1 (or the pseudogene TRBV3-2) and TRBJ2-5, with a possible D match to TRBD1 (5 bases). CDR1 LGHDT and CDR2 YNNKEL come from the germline V gene (reference sequence). The CDR3 is 15 amino acids. V dropped 2 bases and J dropped 7 bases, with 17 bases sitting between them. DNA of the CDR3: TGTGCCAGCAGCCAACTCGTCCTCCCGCAGGGGACCCAGTACTTC. Protein: CASSQLVLPQGTQYF.

This clone was observed a few times. The chain carries TRBV28 and TRBJ2-6, with 10 bases fitting TRBD1. CDR3 size: 18 residues. With V trimmed by 7 bases and J by 0 bases, 9 bases remained unmatched. Germline V gene sequence: CDR1 MDHEN, CDR2 SYDVKM. Written as DNA, the CDR3 is TGTGCCAGCAAGACCGGGACAGGGGTTTTCTCTGGGGCCAACGTCCTGACTTTC. Translating gives CASKTGTGVFSGANVLTF.

The CDR3 region is CASSLAGQNYGYTF. The DNA of the CDR3 is TGTGCCAGCAGCTTAGCCGGACAAAACTATGGCTACACCTTC. The chain combines TRBV7-8 with TRBJ1-2, with a possible D match to TRBD1 (5 bases). The CDR3 is 14 amino acids. The V gene's germline CDR1 is SGHVS and CDR2 FQNEAQ. The V end lost 0 bases, the J end lost 2 bases, and 7 bases lay between the germline ends.

The chain couples TRBV7-9 to TRBJ1-1; no reliable D call. This CDR3 comprises 15 residues. Trimming stripped 4 bases from V and 0 bases from J, with 12 bases between. Germline V gives CDR1 SEHNR, CDR2 FQNEAQ (reference sequence). The CDR3 spells CASSYRGGLNTEAFF. CDR3 DNA sequence: TGTGCCAGCAGCTACCGGGGAGGCCTGAACACTGAAGCTTTCTTT.

This rearrangement joins TRBV2 to TRBJ1-2; D might be TRBD1 (6 bases). The CDR3 length is 13 residues. From germline, CDR1 is SNHLY and CDR2 FYNNEI. Trimming stripped 10 bases from V and 3 bases from J, with 15 bases between. Written as DNA, the CDR3 is TGTGCCAACCCAGAGGGGGGGGACTATGGCTACACCTTC. It encodes CANPEGGDYGYTF.

The CDR3 bases are TGTGCCAGCAGCCCGACAGTCAATCAGCCCCAGCATTTT. It codes for CASSPTVNQPQHF. This sequence joins TRBV3-1 (or the pseudogene TRBV3-2) and TRBJ1-5; weak D call: TRBD1 (5 bases). This CDR3 has 13 amino acids. CDR1 and CDR2 (germline): LGHDT, YNNKEL (reference sequence). V gave up 4 bases and J gave up 3 bases, with 7 bases separating them.

CDR3: CAWSLNRGREKLFF. CDR3 nucleotides: TGTGCCTGGAGTTTAAACAGGGGGCGAGAAAAACTGTTTTTT. V and J are TRBV30 and TRBJ1-4; 9 bases align to TRBD1. This CDR3 is built from 14 residues. Trimming at V came to 2 bases and at J to 8 bases, leaving 6 bases not matched to a gene. Germline CDR1 is GTSNPN and CDR2 is SVGIG (reference sequence).